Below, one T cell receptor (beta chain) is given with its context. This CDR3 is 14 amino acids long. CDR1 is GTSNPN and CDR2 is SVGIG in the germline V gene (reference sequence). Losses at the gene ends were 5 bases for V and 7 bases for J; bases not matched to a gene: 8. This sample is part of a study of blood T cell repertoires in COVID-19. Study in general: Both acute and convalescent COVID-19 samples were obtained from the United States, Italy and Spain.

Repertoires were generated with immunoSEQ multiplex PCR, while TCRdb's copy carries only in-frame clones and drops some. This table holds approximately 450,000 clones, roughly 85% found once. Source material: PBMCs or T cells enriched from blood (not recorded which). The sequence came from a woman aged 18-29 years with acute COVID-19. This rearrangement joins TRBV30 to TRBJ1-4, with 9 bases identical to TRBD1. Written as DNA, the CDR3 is TGTGCCTGGGCTGCGGGACAGGGACGTGAAAAACTGTTTTTT. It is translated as CAWAAGQGREKLFF.